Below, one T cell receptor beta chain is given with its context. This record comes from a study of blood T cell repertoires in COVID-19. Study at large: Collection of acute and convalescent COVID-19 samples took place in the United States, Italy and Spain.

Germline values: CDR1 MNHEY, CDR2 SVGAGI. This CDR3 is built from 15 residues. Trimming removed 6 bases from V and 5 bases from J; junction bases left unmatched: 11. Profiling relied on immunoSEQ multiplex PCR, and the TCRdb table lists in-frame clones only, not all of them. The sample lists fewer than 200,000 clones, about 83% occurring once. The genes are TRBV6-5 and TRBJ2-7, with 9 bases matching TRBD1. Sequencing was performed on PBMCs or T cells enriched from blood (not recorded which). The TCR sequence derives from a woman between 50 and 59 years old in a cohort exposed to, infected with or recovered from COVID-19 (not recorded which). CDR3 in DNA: TGTGCCAGCAGCCCGGGGGGACAGGGAAGCCACGAGCAGTACTTC. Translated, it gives CASSPGGQGSHEQYF.